This T cell receptor beta chain was sequenced during a study of T cell changes during pregnancy in multiple sclerosis. Some clones are missing from TCRdb's copy, which holds only in-frame ones; the method was immunoSEQ multiplex PCR. The data show tens of thousands of clones, roughly 91% seen once. The V end lost 2 bases, the J end lost 7 bases, and 15 bases lay between the germline ends. The CDR3 extends over 15 amino acids. In germline, CDR1 is SEHNR, CDR2 FQNEAQ (reference sequence). The material sequenced was CD8+ T cells from peripheral blood mononuclear cells, taken before pregnancy. The rearrangement uses TRBV7-9 and TRBJ1-3; D uncertain. The TCR was taken from a female donor with multiple sclerosis, enrolled in a pregnancy study. The CDR3 is CASSLNPAPGNTIYF. CDR3 in DNA: TGTGCCAGCAGCTTAAATCCGGCTCCCGGGAACACCATATATTTT.